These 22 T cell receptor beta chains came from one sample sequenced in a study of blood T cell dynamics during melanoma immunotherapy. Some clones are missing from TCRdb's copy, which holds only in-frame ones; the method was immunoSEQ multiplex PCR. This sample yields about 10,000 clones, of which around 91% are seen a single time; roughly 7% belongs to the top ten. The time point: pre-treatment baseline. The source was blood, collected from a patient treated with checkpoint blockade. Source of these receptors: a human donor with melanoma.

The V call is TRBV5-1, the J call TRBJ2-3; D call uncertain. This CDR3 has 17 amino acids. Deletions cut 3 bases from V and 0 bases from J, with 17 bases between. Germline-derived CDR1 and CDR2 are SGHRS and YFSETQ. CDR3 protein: CASSWVNSISSTDTQYF. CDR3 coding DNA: TGCGCCAGCAGCTGGGTGAACAGCATATCTAGCACAGATACGCAGTATTTT. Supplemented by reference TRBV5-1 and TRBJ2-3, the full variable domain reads KAGVTQTPRYLIKTRGQQVTLSCSPISGHRSVSWYQQTPGQGLQFLFEYFSETQRNKGNFPGRFSGRQFSNSRSEMNVSTLELGDSALYLCASSWVNSISSTDTQYFGPGTRLTVL.

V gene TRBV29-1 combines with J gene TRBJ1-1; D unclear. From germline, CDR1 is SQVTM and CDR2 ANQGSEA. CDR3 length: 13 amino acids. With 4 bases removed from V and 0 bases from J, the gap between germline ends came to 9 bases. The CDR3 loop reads CSVGIEVNTEAFF. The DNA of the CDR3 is TGCAGCGTTGGAATAGAGGTGAACACTGAAGCTTTCTTT.

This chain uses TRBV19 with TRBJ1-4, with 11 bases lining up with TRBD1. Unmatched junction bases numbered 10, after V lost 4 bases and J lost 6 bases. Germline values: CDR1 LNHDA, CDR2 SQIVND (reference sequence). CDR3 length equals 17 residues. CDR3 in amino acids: CASSNKDRGRPDEKLFF. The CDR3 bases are TGTGCCAGTAGTAACAAGGACAGGGGGCGCCCGGATGAAAAACTGTTTTTT. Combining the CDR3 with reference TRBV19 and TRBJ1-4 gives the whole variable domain DGGITQSPKYLFRKEGQNVTLSCEQNLNHDAMYWYRQDPGQGLRLIYYSQIVNDFQKGDIAEGYSVSREKKESFPLTVTSAQKNPTAFYLCASSNKDRGRPDEKLFFGSGTQLSVL.

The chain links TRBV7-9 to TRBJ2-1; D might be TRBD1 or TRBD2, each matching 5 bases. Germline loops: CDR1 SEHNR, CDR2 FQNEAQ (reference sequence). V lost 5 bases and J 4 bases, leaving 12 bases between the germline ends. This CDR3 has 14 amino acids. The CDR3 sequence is CASSPGPLYNEQFF. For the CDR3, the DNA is TGTGCCAGCAGCCCGGGACCTCTTTACAATGAGCAGTTCTTC.

CDR3: CASSLVLMNTEAFF. CDR3 DNA sequence: TGTGCCAGCAGCTTGGTCCTGATGAACACTGAAGCTTTCTTT. The chain joins TRBV5-8 to TRBJ1-1; D is ambiguous. This CDR3 is built from 14 residues. From germline, CDR1 is SGHTS and CDR2 YDEGEE. V was pared by 0 bases and J by 0 bases, with 6 bases between. Complete variable domain (other parts from reference TRBV5-8 and TRBJ1-1): EAGVTQSPTHLIKTRGQQATLRCSPISGHTSVYWYQQALGLGLQFLLWYDEGEERNRGNFPPRFSGRQFPNYSSELNVNALELEDSALYLCASSLVLMNTEAFFGQGTRLTVV.

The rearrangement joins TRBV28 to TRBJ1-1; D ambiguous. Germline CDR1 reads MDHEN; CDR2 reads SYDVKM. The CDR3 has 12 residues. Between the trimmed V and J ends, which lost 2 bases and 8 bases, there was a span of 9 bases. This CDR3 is CASSLSSREAFF. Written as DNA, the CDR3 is TGTGCCAGCAGTTTAAGTTCTCGAGAAGCTTTCTTT.

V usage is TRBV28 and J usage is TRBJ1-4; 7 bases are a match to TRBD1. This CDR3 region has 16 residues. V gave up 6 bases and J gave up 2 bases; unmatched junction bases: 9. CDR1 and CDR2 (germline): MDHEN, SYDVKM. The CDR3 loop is CASSLGQGGTNEKLFF. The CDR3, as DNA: TGTGCCAGCAGCCTAGGGCAGGGGGGGACTAATGAAAAACTGTTTTTT.

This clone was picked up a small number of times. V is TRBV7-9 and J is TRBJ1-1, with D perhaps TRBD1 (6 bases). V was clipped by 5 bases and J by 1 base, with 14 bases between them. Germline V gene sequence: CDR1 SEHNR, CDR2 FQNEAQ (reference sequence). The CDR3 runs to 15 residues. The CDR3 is CASSRTDRTNTEAFF. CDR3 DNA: TGTGCCAGCAGCCGGACAGACAGGACGAACACTGAAGCTTTCTTT. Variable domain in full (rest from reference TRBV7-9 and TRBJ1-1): DTGVSQNPRHKITKRGQNVTFRCDPISEHNRLYWYRQTLGQGPEFLTYFQNEAQLEKSRLLSDRFSAERPKGSFSTLEIQRTEQGDSAMYLCASSRTDRTNTEAFFGQGTRLTVV.

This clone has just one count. The CDR3 region has the DNA TGTGCCAGCAGTTTAAGGGGGACAGGGCTTAGTGTGGCGCCCCAGCATTTT. This gives the protein CASSLRGTGLSVAPQHF. This chain uses TRBV27 with TRBJ1-5, with 9 bases fitting TRBD1. Germline-derived CDR1 and CDR2 are MNHEY and SMNVEV (reference sequence). The length of the CDR3 is 17 residues. V lost 2 bases to trimming and J lost 9 bases; unmatched junction nucleotides: 14.

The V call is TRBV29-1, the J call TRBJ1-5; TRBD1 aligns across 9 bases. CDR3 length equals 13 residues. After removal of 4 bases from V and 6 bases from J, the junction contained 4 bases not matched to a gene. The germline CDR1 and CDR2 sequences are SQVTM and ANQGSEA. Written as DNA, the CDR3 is TGCAGCGTTGGGGACAGGGTGGGTCAGCCCCAGCATTTT. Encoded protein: CSVGDRVGQPQHF.

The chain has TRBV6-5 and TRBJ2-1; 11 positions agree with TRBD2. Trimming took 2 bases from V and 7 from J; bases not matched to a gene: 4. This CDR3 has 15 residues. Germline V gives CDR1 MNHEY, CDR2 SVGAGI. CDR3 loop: CASSYGLAGGNEQFF. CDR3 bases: TGTGCCAGCAGTTACGGCCTAGCGGGAGGAAATGAGCAGTTCTTC.

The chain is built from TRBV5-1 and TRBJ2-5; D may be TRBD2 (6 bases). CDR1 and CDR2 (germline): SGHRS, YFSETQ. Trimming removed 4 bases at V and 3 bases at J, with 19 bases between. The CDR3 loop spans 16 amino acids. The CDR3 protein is CASSPGGGNYKETQYF. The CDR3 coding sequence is TGCGCCAGCAGCCCCGGTGGCGGGAATTATAAAGAGACCCAGTACTTC.

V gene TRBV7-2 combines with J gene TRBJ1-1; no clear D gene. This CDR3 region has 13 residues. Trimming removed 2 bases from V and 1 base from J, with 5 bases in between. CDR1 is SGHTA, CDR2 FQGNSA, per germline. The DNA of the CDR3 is TGTGCCAGCAGCTTAACCACGAACACTGAAGCTTTCTTT. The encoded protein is CASSLTTNTEAFF.

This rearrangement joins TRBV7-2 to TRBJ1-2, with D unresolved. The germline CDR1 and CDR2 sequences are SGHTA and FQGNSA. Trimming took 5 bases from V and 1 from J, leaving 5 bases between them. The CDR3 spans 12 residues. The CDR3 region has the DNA TGTGCCAGCAGCCCGCTTAACTATGGCTACACCTTC. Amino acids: CASSPLNYGYTF. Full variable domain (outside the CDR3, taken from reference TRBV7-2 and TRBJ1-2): GAGVSQSPSNKVTEKGKDVELRCDPISGHTALYWYRQSLGQGLEFLIYFQGNSAPDKSGLPSDRFSAERTGGSVSTLTIQRTQQEDSAVYLCASSPLNYGYTFGSGTRLTVV.

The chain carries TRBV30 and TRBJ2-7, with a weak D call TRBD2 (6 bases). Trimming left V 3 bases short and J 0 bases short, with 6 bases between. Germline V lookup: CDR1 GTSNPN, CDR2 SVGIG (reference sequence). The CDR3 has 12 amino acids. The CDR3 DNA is TGTGCCTGGAGGGGGGGCTCCTACGAGCAGTACTTC. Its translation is CAWRGGSYEQYF.

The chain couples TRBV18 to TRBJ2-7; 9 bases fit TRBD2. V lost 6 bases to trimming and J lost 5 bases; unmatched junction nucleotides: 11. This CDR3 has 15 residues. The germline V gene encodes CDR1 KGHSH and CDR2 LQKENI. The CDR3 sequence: CASSPTGTSNDEQYF. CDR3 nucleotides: TGTGCCAGCTCTCCCACCGGGACTAGCAACGACGAGCAGTACTTC.

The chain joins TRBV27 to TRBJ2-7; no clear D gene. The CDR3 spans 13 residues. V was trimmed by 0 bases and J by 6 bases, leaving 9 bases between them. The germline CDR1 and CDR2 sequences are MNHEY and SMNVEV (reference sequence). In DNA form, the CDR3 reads TGTGCCAGCAGTTTATCGGTCTTGTCCGAGCAGTACTTC. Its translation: CASSLSVLSEQYF.

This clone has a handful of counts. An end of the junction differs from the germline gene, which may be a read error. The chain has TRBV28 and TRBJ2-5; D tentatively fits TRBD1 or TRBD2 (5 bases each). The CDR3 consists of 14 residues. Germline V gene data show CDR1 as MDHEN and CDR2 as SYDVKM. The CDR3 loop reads CASSLIRDHETQYF. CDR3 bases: TGTGCCAGCAGTTTGATTAGGGACCACGAGACCCAGTACTTC.

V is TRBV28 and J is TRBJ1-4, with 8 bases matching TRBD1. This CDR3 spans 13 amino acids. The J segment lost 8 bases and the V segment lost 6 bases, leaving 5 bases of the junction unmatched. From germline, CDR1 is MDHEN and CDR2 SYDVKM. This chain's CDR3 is CASSPQGEEKLFF. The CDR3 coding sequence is TGTGCCAGCAGCCCACAGGGGGAGGAAAAACTGTTTTTT.

The CDR3 DNA reads TGCGCCAGCAGCAAAATGTATGGCGAGATCGGGGAGCTGTTTTTT. Residues: CASSKMYGEIGELFF. The chain has TRBV4-3 and TRBJ2-2; no firm D call. V lost 5 bases and J lost 7, with 17 bases in between. The CDR3 loop spans 15 amino acids. Germline V gives CDR1 LGHNA, CDR2 YSLEER.

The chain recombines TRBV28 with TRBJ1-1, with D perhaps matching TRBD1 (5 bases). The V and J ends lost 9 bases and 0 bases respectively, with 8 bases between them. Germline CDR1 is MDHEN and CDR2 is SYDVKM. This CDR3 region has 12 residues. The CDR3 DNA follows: TGTGCCAGTAGACAGCTGAACACTGAAGCTTTCTTT. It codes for CASRQLNTEAFF.

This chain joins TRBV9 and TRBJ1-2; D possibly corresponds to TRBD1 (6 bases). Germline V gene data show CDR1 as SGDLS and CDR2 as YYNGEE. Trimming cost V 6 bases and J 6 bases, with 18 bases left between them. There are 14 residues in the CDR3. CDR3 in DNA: TGTGCCAGCACACAAGGGGGGCACTTGGATGGCTACACCTTC. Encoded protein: CASTQGGHLDGYTF.